Below, 9 T cell receptor beta chains from the same sample are listed, as sequenced in a study of human T cells and chemical hapten exposure. The time point is: patch test 1, 2 weeks after DPC sensitization. As for treatment: therapeutic diphenylcyclopropenone sensitization with weekly scalp DPC. TCRdb fed the RACE reads into MiXCR, producing one record per CDR3 protein. This table holds 70,000 to 80,000 distinct CDR3 sequences, approximately 29% found once. The specimen comprised whole blood, sampled in connection with sensitization to the hapten diphenylcyclopropenone (DPC). Receptors were obtained from a man in his forties with alopecia areata. Some clones in this sample may be carry-over from other donors' samples.

This clonotype was seen a few times. This chain connects TRBV7-8 to TRBJ2-1; D is uncertain. The V gene's germline CDR1 is SGHVS and CDR2 FQNEAQ. The V end was cut by 5 bases, the J end by 9 bases, with 11 bases between. CDR3 size: 12 residues. The CDR3 loop reads CASSLRPPEQFF. The CDR3 coding sequence is TGTGCCAGCAGCCTTCGCCCTCCTGAGCAGTTCTTC.

This clonotype showed up just a few times. The chain has TRBV10-3 and TRBJ2-7; no reliable D call. This CDR3 region has 12 residues. CDR1 and CDR2 from the germline V gene are ENHRY and SYGVKD. The V end was cut by 0 bases, the J end by 1 base, with 1 base between. The CDR3 loop is CAISESSYEQYF. The DNA for the CDR3 is TGTGCCATCAGTGAGTCGTCCTACGAGCAGTACTTC.

This clonotype was counted between two and nine times. The chain has TRBV27 and TRBJ2-1; D gene uncertain. The CDR3 runs 12 residues. V lost 5 bases and J 6 bases, leaving 8 bases between the germline ends. CDR1 and CDR2 from the germline V gene are MNHEY and SMNVEV (reference sequence). The CDR3 region has the DNA TGTGCCAGCAGTCCTAGGGTCAATGAGCAGTTCTTC. Translated: CASSPRVNEQFF.

This chain joins TRBV5-1 and TRBJ1-1, with D hard to call. CDR3 length: 14 residues. Trimming removed 2 bases from V and 2 bases from J, with 10 bases in between. The germline V gene encodes CDR1 SGHRS and CDR2 YFSETQ. For the CDR3, the DNA is TGCGCCAGCAGCTTAAGCCCTATAAACACTGAAGCTTTCTTT. Its protein product is CASSLSPINTEAFF.

CDR3 in amino acids: CSVELQQETQYF. In DNA form, the CDR3 reads TGCAGCGTTGAACTACAGCAAGAGACCCAGTACTTC. This chain joins TRBV29-1 and TRBJ2-5, with unresolved D. This CDR3 is built from 12 residues. V lost 2 bases, J lost 2 bases, and 6 bases lay in between. The germline V gene has CDR1 SQVTM and CDR2 ANQGSEA.

V usage is TRBV7-2 and J usage is TRBJ1-2; 7 bases fit TRBD1. The CDR3 has 14 amino acids. Germline loops: CDR1 SGHTA, CDR2 FQGNSA. The junction had 6 bases not matched to a gene; V was cut back by 5 bases and J by 3 bases. This CDR3 is CASSPQGLDYGYTF. The CDR3 DNA reads as TGTGCCAGCAGCCCACAGGGGCTAGACTATGGCTACACCTTC.

V usage is TRBV28 and J usage is TRBJ2-1, with TRBD1 matching 8 bases. This CDR3 comprises 11 residues. V lost 8 bases, J lost 8 bases, and 2 bases stayed unmatched. CDR1 and CDR2 (germline): MDHEN, SYDVKM. CDR3 in DNA: TGTGCCAGCTCAGGGGGCTATGAGCAGTTCTTC. Translating it yields CASSGGYEQFF. Using reference TRBV28 and TRBJ2-1 for the parts outside the CDR3, the full variable domain is DVKVTQSSRYLVKRTGEKVFLECVQDMDHENMFWYRQDPGLGLRLIYFSYDVKMKEKGDIPEGYSVSREKKERFSLILESASTNQTSMYLCASSGGYEQFFGPGTRLTVL.

This chain's CDR3 is CASSKWTSGSPLPEQFF. The CDR3 nucleotides are TGTGCCAGCAGCAAATGGACTAGCGGGAGTCCCTTGCCTGAGCAGTTCTTC. The chain recombines TRBV7-8 with TRBJ2-1, with 13 positions matching TRBD2. The CDR3 runs 17 residues. Germline V gives CDR1 SGHVS, CDR2 FQNEAQ. J lost 9 bases, V lost 5 bases, and 13 bases had no gene match.

The gene calls are TRBV6-5 and TRBJ2-7; 7 bases match TRBD1. After removal of 2 bases from V and 2 bases from J, the junction contained 3 bases not matched to a gene. Germline CDR1 is MNHEY and CDR2 is SVGAGI. The length of the CDR3 is 14 residues. CDR3 protein: CASSYLGGTYEQYF. CDR3 coding DNA: TGTGCCAGCAGTTACCTAGGGGGCACCTACGAGCAGTACTTC.